This T cell receptor beta chain originates from a study of CD4 T cells in relation to SARS-CoV-2 and coronaviruses. About this clone itself: Its antigen is unknown.

Using immunoSEQ multiplex PCR, the repertoire was profiled, and TCRdb retains in-frame clones only, with some absent. Counted here are 35,000 or so clones, around 83% occurring once; the ten biggest clones make up 6% to 8.5%. Study conclusions and caveats: Samples before the pandemic and after infection were not matched within any donor. Roughly 65% of donors had memory CD4+ clonotypes crossrecognizing SARS-CoV-2 and common cold coronavirus spike.

Germline loops: CDR1 SGHAT, CDR2 FQNNGV. Trimming shortened V by 7 bases and J by 4 bases, and 14 bases separated the two germline ends. The CDR3 sequence is 15 residues long. Naive and memory CD4+ T cells came from enriched cryopreserved PBMCs. Sequenced input: naive CD4+ T cells from PBMCs, cultured in vitro. Subset noted: naive CD4+ T cells isolated by negative enrichment. The V call is TRBV11-2, the J call TRBJ2-6, with D tentatively TRBD2 (6 bases). This receptor was identified in an adult with COVID-19. The chain's CDR3 is CASNGRNTGANVLTF. CDR3 nucleotide sequence: TGTGCCAGCAACGGGAGAAATACCGGGGCCAACGTCCTGACTTTC.